This passage covers 15 T cell receptor beta chains from one sample sequenced in a study of T cell responses to AZD1222 COVID-19 vaccine. Libraries were prepared by immunoSEQ multiplex PCR; TCRdb keeps only in-frame clonotypes and omits some of them. Altogether around 120,000 clones are present, approximately 91% being singletons, with the ten largest covering around 2.4%. The source material was peripheral blood, sampled on day 0 of AZD1222 vaccination. The receptors come from an adult in good health.

The V and J genes are TRBV7-8 and TRBJ2-7; TRBD1 agrees at 10 bases. CDR1 is SGHVS and CDR2 is FQNEAQ in the germline V gene. This CDR3 region has 16 residues. The junction had 10 bases not matched to a gene; V was cut back by 5 bases and J by 3 bases. CDR3 residues: CASSRWTGTGDYEQYF. Written as DNA, the CDR3 is TGTGCCAGCAGCCGCTGGACCGGGACAGGGGACTACGAGCAGTACTTC. Drawing the rest from reference TRBV7-8 and TRBJ2-7, the complete variable domain is GAGVSQSPRYKVAKRGQDVALRCDPISGHVSLFWYQQALGQGPEFLTYFQNEAQLDKSGLPSDRFFAERPEGSVSTLKIQRTQQEDSAVYLCASSRWTGTGDYEQYFGPGTRLTVT.

This chain joins TRBV5-1 and TRBJ2-1; D could derive from TRBD1 or TRBD2 (6 bases each). In germline, CDR1 is SGHRS, CDR2 YFSETQ. V lost 4 bases and J lost 7, with 12 bases in between. The length of the CDR3 is 13 residues. The CDR3 spells CASSDRRGNEQFF. CDR3 nucleotides: TGCGCCAGCAGCGACAGGAGGGGTAATGAGCAGTTCTTC.

In this sample, this clone is medium-sized. The V gene is TRBV11-3, the J gene TRBJ2-1; 12 positions match TRBD2. Looked up from germline, CDR1 is SGHNT and CDR2 is YENEEA. After removal of 5 bases from V and 7 bases from J, the junction contained 6 bases not matched to a gene. CDR3 length: 15 residues. The CDR3 bases are TGTGCCAGCAGCCTGACTAGCGGGAGTCTTAATGAGCAGTTCTTC. Translating it yields CASSLTSGSLNEQFF. Based on the CDR3 plus reference TRBV11-3 and TRBJ2-1, the full variable domain is EAGVVQSPRYKIIEKKQPVAFWCNPISGHNTLYWYLQNLGQGPELLIRYENEEAVDDSQLPKDRFSAERLKGVDSTLKIQPAELGDSAVYLCASSLTSGSLNEQFFGPGTRLTVL.

The chain links TRBV6-4 to TRBJ2-3; the D gene could be TRBD1 or TRBD2 (5 bases each). The V gene lost 0 bases and the J gene lost 4 bases, with 8 bases spanning the gap. CDR1 and CDR2 (germline): MRHNA, SNTAGT. The CDR3 extends over 14 amino acids. The CDR3, as DNA: TGTGCCAGCAGTGACTCGGGGGAGTCAGATACGCAGTATTTT. It yields the protein CASSDSGESDTQYF.

The J gene is TRBJ2-7, the V gene TRBV30; the D gene is possibly TRBD2 (5 bases). Germline V gives CDR1 GTSNPN, CDR2 SVGIG (reference sequence). The length of the CDR3 is 13 residues. Trimming removed 2 bases at V and 7 bases at J, with 15 bases between. The CDR3 protein is CAWSRSDGGEQYF. The CDR3 nucleotides are TGTGCCTGGAGTAGGTCAGACGGAGGTGAGCAGTACTTC.

Concerning this clone: At the DNA level, this CDR3 is encoded by other sequences in the same sample as well. The chain couples TRBV24-1 to TRBJ2-7; 10 bases agree with TRBD1. From germline, CDR1 is KGHDR and CDR2 SFDVKD. This CDR3 is 16 amino acids long. V was clipped by 4 bases and J by 0 bases; unmatched bases: 5. CDR3 bases: TGTGCCACCAGTGACCCGGGACAGGGGAGCTCCTACGAGCAGTACTTC. This encodes CATSDPGQGSSYEQYF.

The chain combines TRBV19 with TRBJ2-1; TRBD1 is a possible D gene (6 bases). V was clipped by 6 bases and J by 10 bases, with 16 bases between them. Germline CDR1 reads LNHDA; CDR2 reads SQIVND (reference sequence). The CDR3 has 13 residues. The CDR3 DNA sequence: TGTGCCAGTAGCCGCCGCCAGGGGTGGGAGCAGTTCTTC. Protein product: CASSRRQGWEQFF.

This clone occurred once. The chain links TRBV2 to TRBJ2-4; D may be TRBD2 (6 bases). The CDR3 covers 14 residues. Germline CDR1 is SNHLY and CDR2 is FYNNEI. Trimming removed 3 bases at V and 0 bases at J, with 6 bases between. CDR3 protein: CASSEGLAKNIQYF. The CDR3, as DNA: TGTGCCAGCAGTGAGGGACTAGCCAAAAACATTCAGTACTTC.

This clone occurred once. The rearrangement joins TRBV19 to TRBJ1-5; TRBD1 matches at 9 bases. Germline V gene sequence: CDR1 LNHDA, CDR2 SQIVND (reference sequence). V shed 5 bases and J 2 bases; nucleotides not matched to a gene: 1. The CDR3 covers 14 residues. CDR3 amino acids: CASSWTGGNQPQHF. The CDR3 coding sequence is TGTGCCAGTAGTTGGACAGGGGGCAATCAGCCCCAGCATTTT.

The V call is TRBV7-9, the J call TRBJ1-1, with 7 positions matching TRBD1. The germline gives CDR1 SEHNR, CDR2 FQNEAQ (reference sequence). Trimming cost V 4 bases and J 1 base; bases outside gene matches: 3. The CDR3 contains 14 residues. For the CDR3, the DNA is TGTGCCAGCAGCTCCGGGACAGCGAACACTGAAGCTTTCTTT. This sequence encodes CASSSGTANTEAFF.

This sequence joins TRBV30 and TRBJ2-7; 8 bases are a match to TRBD1. Germline V CDR1 and CDR2: GTSNPN, SVGIG (reference sequence). The CDR3 loop spans 13 amino acids. CDR3 region: CAAMTGTGREQYF. As DNA, the CDR3 is TGTGCTGCCATGACCGGGACAGGTCGCGAGCAGTACTTC.

The rearrangement links TRBV6-6 to TRBJ1-2, with unresolved D. The CDR3 has 16 residues. Germline V lookup: CDR1 MNHNY, CDR2 SVGAGI (reference sequence). Trimming cost V 2 bases and J 4 bases, with 17 bases left between them. CDR3 nucleotide sequence: TGTGCCAGCAGTTACACCCCCGGGCCGACCCCCTATGGCTACACCTTC. It specifies CASSYTPGPTPYGYTF.

The table lists this clone with a few counts. The chain joins TRBV11-3 to TRBJ2-7; unclear D gene. The V end lost 5 bases, the J end lost 5 bases, and 13 bases lay between the germline ends. The CDR3 length is 13 residues. Germline CDR1 and CDR2: SGHNT and YENEEA. CDR3 protein: CASSPPWGHEQYF. As DNA, the CDR3 is TGTGCCAGCAGCCCACCGTGGGGTCACGAGCAGTACTTC.

CDR3: CASSSGGTLYEQYF. CDR3 DNA: TGTGCCAGCAGCTCCGGGGGGACCTTATACGAGCAGTACTTC. The V call is TRBV28, the J call TRBJ2-7; 7 bases fit TRBD2. J lost 4 bases, V lost 6 bases, and 9 bases had no gene match. Germline V gives CDR1 MDHEN, CDR2 SYDVKM. This CDR3 has 14 amino acids.

The V and J genes are TRBV3-1 (or the pseudogene TRBV3-2) and TRBJ2-7; no clear D. Germline CDR1 reads LGHDT; CDR2 reads YNNKEL (reference sequence). The CDR3 runs 14 residues. Between the trimmed V and J ends, which lost 3 bases and 1 base, there was a span of 10 bases. The CDR3 nucleotides read TGTGCCAGCAGCCAGGGTTACGTGTCCTACGAGCAGTACTTC. This sequence encodes CASSQGYVSYEQYF.